Listed here are 9 T cell receptor beta chains from one sample, sequenced in a study. TCRdb recomputed calls from the 5' RACE reads with MiXCR, one row per CDR3 protein. Found here are about 40,000 distinct CDR3 sequences, 15% to 20% of them singletons; the top ten hold 2.5% to 3%. Sequencing was done on a sample of naive CD4+ T cells sorted from a lymph node. The sample's subset: naive CD4+ T cells, CD4+CD45RA+CD25-. These receptors were collected from a female donor with breast cancer.

This clonotype was seen many times. This chain joins TRBV20-1 and TRBJ1-1, with 9 bases fitting TRBD1. Germline CDR1 DFQATT, CDR2 SNEGSKA (reference sequence). CDR3 length: 15 amino acids. Trimming cost V 4 bases and J 5 bases; bases outside gene matches: 11. The CDR3 loop reads CSANRVPGQGTEAFF. In nucleotides, the CDR3 is TGCAGTGCTAACCGGGTCCCGGGACAGGGAACTGAAGCTTTCTTT.

The chain has TRBV24-1 and TRBJ2-2, with 8 bases identical to TRBD1. Germline CDR1 reads KGHDR; CDR2 reads SFDVKD. Trimming took 7 bases from V and 4 from J; bases not matched to a gene: 4. The CDR3 spans 14 residues. The CDR3 loop is CATSTTGGTGELFF. The CDR3 DNA sequence: TGTGCCACCAGCACTACAGGGGGCACCGGGGAGCTGTTTTTT.

This sequence joins TRBV7-2 and TRBJ1-1; 11 bases align to TRBD1. The CDR3 contains 16 residues. J gave up 0 bases and V 4 bases, and 4 bases lay outside the gene matches. Germline lookup yields CDR1 SGHTA and CDR2 FQGNSA. CDR3 loop: CASSWTGGPMNTEAFF. The CDR3 DNA sequence: TGTGCCAGCAGCTGGACAGGGGGCCCTATGAACACTGAAGCTTTCTTT.

This chain joins TRBV12-3 or TRBV12-4 and TRBJ2-4; tentatively, D is TRBD1 (6 bases). This CDR3 is 12 amino acids long. The V gene lost 4 bases and the J gene lost 11 bases, with 12 bases spanning the gap. Here the CDR3 DNA reads TGTGCCAGCAGTTACAGGGAAGGGGTTCAGTACTTC. Amino acids: CASSYREGVQYF.

With respect to this clonotype: The final CDR3 position lacks the conserved phenylalanine or tryptophan, pointing to a likely read error. The chain has TRBV5-4 and TRBJ2-5, with 12 bases matching TRBD2. V dropped 2 bases and J dropped 2; count of bases not matched to a gene: 7. Germline V gene sequence: CDR1 SGHNT, CDR2 YYREEE (reference sequence). There are 17 residues in the CDR3. As DNA, the CDR3 is TGTGCCAGCAGCTTTGGGGCCGGGACTAGCGGGCAAGAGACCCAGTACTCC. The encoded protein is CASSFGAGTSGQETQYS.

The J gene is TRBJ2-5, the V gene TRBV6-1; D is unclear. CDR1 is MNHNS and CDR2 is SASEGT in the germline V gene. This CDR3 spans 12 amino acids. Trimming removed 7 bases from V and 5 bases from J, with 11 bases in between. This CDR3 is CASTPVGETQYF. CDR3 DNA: TGTGCCAGCACCCCGGTGGGGGAGACCCAGTACTTC.

The DNA for the CDR3 is TGTGCCAGCAGCTTAGTTGGCCGTGAAGCTTTCTTT. Its translation is CASSLVGREAFF. This rearrangement joins TRBV7-9 to TRBJ1-1; D uncertain. CDR3 length: 12 amino acids. Trimming took 1 base from V and 7 from J, leaving 7 bases between them. Per germline, CDR1 SEHNR and CDR2 FQNEAQ (reference sequence).

This clonotype was observed a few times. The chain joins TRBV12-3 or TRBV12-4 to TRBJ2-1; 7 nucleotides agree with TRBD2. Trimming at V came to 5 bases and at J to 13 bases, leaving 11 bases not matched to a gene. This CDR3 comprises 13 residues. The CDR3 nucleotides are TGTGCCAGCAGTCAGAGGGGCGGGAGTACACAGTTCTTC. This codes for CASSQRGGSTQFF.

With respect to this clonotype: Being one base from a much bigger clone, this may be a read error. The V and J genes are TRBV20-1 and TRBJ2-6; D unresolved. The CDR3 contains 13 residues. The V gene's germline CDR1 is DFQATT and CDR2 SNEGSKA (reference sequence). CDR3 coding DNA: TGCAGTGCTACCAGCACTGGGTCCAACGTCCTGACTTTC. Amino acids: CSATSTGSNVLTF.